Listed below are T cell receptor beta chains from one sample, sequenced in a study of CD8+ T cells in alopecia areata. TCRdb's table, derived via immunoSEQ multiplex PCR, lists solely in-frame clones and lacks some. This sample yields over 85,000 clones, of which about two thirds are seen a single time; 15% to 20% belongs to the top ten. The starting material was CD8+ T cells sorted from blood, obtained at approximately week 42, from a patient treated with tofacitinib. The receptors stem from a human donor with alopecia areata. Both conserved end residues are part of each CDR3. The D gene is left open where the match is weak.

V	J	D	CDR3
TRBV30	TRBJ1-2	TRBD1	CAWSVGVGGVYGYTF
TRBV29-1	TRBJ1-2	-	CSVEATVSNYGYTF
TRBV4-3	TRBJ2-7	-	CASSPWRSGDYEQYF
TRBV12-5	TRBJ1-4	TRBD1	CASGYGTGGKLFF
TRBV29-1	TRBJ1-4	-	CSVDEGNGEKLFF
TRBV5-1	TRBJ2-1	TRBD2	CASSFTSGGMNEQFF
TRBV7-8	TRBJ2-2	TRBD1	CASSLAPQDRGTGELFF
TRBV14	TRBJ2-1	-	CASSLAWGTVNEQFF
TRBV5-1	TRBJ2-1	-	CASRSYTSNEQFF
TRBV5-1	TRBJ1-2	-	CASSLAPGANYGYTF
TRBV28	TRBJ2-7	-	CASSYGGSRAYEQYF
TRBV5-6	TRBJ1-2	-	CASTWGDYGYTF
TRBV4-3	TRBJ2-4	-	CASSQDVTAGAKNIQYF
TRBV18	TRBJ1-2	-	CVKLTPHSQYGYTF
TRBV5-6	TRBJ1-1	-	CASSIGTGDLTRGEAFF
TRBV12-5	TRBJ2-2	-	CASGLFGLENTGELFF
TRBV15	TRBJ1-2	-	CATSTGAPLSYTF
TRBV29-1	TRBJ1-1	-	CSVWGGQPNTEAFF
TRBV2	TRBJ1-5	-	CASRPRGPSGQPQHF
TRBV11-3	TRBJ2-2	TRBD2	CASRHRTSSNTGELFF
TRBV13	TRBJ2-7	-	CASSLQPGGDEQYF
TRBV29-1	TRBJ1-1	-	CSVEDSEAFF
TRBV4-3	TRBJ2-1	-	CASSPMGGNEQFF
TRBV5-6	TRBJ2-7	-	CASSSVMAYEQYF
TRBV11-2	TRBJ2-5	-	CASSLAQATYQETQYF
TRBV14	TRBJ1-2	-	CASSQDRDYTF